The entry below describes one T cell receptor (beta chain). Its cognate antigen has yet to be identified. Base qualities are not at hand, and no much larger clone is one base apart. Each PCR received spiked-in synthetic TCR analog templates so that absolute template abundance could be estimated from read counts. TCRbeta CDR3 regions were amplified from genomic DNA with bias-controlled V and J gene primers using the immunoSEQ assay. Rearranged TCRbeta segments were sequenced at approximately 20X coverage. Per the authors' processing: Clustering was used to correct sequencing errors, and CDR3s were annotated against IMGT to assign V, D and J genes. Downstream analyses used only productive TCRbeta rearrangements and left out out-of-frame or stop-codon sequences. Clonality was computed as one minus Shannon entropy normalized by the log of the number of unique productive sequences. Fisher's exact test with Benjamini-Hochberg correction, at a threshold of adjusted p below 0.01, was used to find clones that differed between time points or between blood and tumor. TCRdb took this table from immuneACCESS and kept in-frame rearrangements with V and J called. Such tables lack part of the clones; where checked against another copy, unresolved V genes explain under half of the gap, and the rest is unexplained. V, J and clone size reflect that table, while D and trimming were determined from the DNA. The sample table contains 95,000 to 100,000 clones; only one count was recorded for roughly 87% of them. Of the sample, 1.5% to 2.5% is held by the ten largest clones.

This entry belongs to a study of PD-L1 blockade in urothelial cancer (dated by TCRdb to about 2017). About the investigation overall: Therapy was started in the mid-2010s for all patients, and atezolizumab 1,200 mg was administered intravenously every 3 weeks. About nine tenths of the roughly 30 patients were males with bladder-origin urothelial cancer, and about 60% of the roughly 29 reported a prior smoking history. Durable clinical benefit was defined as progression-free survival longer than 6 months, and TCR features were also tested against progression-free and overall survival. Patients had an ECOG performance status of 0 or 1 and had received between 0 and 3 prior chemotherapy regimens. The study, an exploratory multi-omic analysis, examined somatic, immune and clinical correlates of response to PD-L1 blockade with atezolizumab in urothelial cancer. Roughly 10 patients reached durable clinical benefit, while 20 patients did not. Pretreatment blood TCR-seq was available for twenty-nine patients, at least one posttreatment blood collection was obtained for some 25 patients, and tumor TCR-seq was available for some 25 patients. Pretreatment tumor samples, along with matched peripheral blood serially collected before and after atezolizumab treatment, were subjected to TCR sequencing. Blood samples were analyzed at two time points: 3 weeks after treatment start (second dose) and 6 weeks after treatment start. Blood samples gave a median of around 140,000 T cells and approximately 80,000 unique TCRs, with a median clonality of approximately 0.08. Whole exome sequencing and RNA sequencing of pretreatment tumors were performed alongside TCR sequencing in the same patients.

The germline V gene encodes CDR1 SGHNT and CDR2 YYREEE (reference sequence). V lost 4 bases and J lost 0 bases; the stretch between them is 11 bases long. The CDR3 starts with the cysteine, ends with the phenylalanine, and has 15 residues. Only the CDR3 DNA is retained, 45 bases long and in frame from the first base. This specimen's time point label, per the study, means: pretreatment peripheral blood. A total of 25 to 35 patients with locally advanced or metastatic urothelial carcinoma, treated at Memorial Sloan Kettering on a trial protocol, made up the cohort. Peripheral blood mononuclear cells were collected pretreatment and during treatment, with between 1 and 8 total time points per patient. The Qiagen DNeasy Blood extraction kit was used to purify genomic DNA from total PBMCs and from tumor samples. PBMCs were collected pretreatment and during treatment, and were isolated and stored as previously described.

Overall study results and their limits: Improved progression-free and overall survival was associated with having pretreatment peripheral blood TCR clonality below the median. Because the sample size was small (n of about 30) and many exploratory analyses were performed, the results are intended to be hypothesis-generating. Patients with durable benefit showed greater expansion of tumor-associated TCR clones in peripheral blood 3 weeks after starting treatment (n ≈ 21, p = 0.022).

The receptor's source is a man aged 60 to 69 with urothelial cancer. This chain is built from TRBV5-4 and TRBJ2-1; matching of 5 bases hints at TRBD1 as the D gene. Source: PBMCs, taken around atezolizumab (anti-PD-L1) treatment. The CDR3 loop reads CASSPWTPSYNEQFF. At the DNA level, the sequence is TGTGCCAGCAGCCCATGGACACCCTCCTACAATGAGCAGTTCTTC.